This T cell receptor (beta chain) was documented in a study of cytomegalovirus exposure and HLA in healthy donors. Study-level results: Analysis was carried out at a later point, and it linked a missense DCLRE1C variant to TCR beta V- and J-gene trimming. Sequencing likely generated an artifact that appeared as a cluster of highly shared sequence variants.

As to this clone: What it binds is not known.

Germline assignment: CDR1 MNHNY and CDR2 SVGAGI (reference sequence). The trim removed 6 bases at V and 8 bases at J, leaving 7 bases unmatched. CDR3 length equals 14 residues. PCR primers comprised 60 Vbeta and 13 Jbeta primers. Profiling relied on immunoSEQ multiplex PCR, and the TCRdb table lists in-frame clones only, not all of them. This sample contains 130,000 or so clones. The clonotype originates from a woman aged 40 to 50 in good health and CMV-seropositive. The sample taken for sequencing was PBMCs. The chain has TRBV6-6 and TRBJ2-2; 9 bases map to TRBD2. The CDR3 here is CASSRSGSSGELFF. CDR3 sequence (DNA): TGTGCCAGCAGCCGTAGCGGGAGTTCTGGGGAGCTGTTTTTT.